The TCR beta chain under discussion was sequenced for a study of shared clonotypes between healthy human individuals. Study-wide background: The study enrolled a couple of women and three men aged 18 to 49. Whole-study results and caveats: Clonotype sharing among donors likely depends on sequencing depth.

This clone was seen a handful of times. The antigen is unknown. Profiled with immunoSEQ multiplex PCR; TCRdb holds only in-frame clones, not every one. The table records a few hundred thousand clones, around three quarters of them present only once. The CDR3 sequence is 14 residues long. The V end lost 2 bases, the J end lost 6 bases, and 12 bases lay between the germline ends. Germline CDR1 reads SGHAT; CDR2 reads FQNNGV. The donors were adults (healthy and HIV-negative) with no recent acute infections or vaccinations. What was sequenced was PBMCs. This TCR was recovered from a woman in her thirties or forties in good health. Some clones in this sample may be carry-over from other donors' samples. The J gene is TRBJ2-3, the V gene TRBV11-2; D remains ambiguous. CDR3: CASSLRPMMDTQYF. In nucleotides, the CDR3 is TGTGCCAGCAGCTTACGTCCTATGATGGATACGCAGTATTTT.